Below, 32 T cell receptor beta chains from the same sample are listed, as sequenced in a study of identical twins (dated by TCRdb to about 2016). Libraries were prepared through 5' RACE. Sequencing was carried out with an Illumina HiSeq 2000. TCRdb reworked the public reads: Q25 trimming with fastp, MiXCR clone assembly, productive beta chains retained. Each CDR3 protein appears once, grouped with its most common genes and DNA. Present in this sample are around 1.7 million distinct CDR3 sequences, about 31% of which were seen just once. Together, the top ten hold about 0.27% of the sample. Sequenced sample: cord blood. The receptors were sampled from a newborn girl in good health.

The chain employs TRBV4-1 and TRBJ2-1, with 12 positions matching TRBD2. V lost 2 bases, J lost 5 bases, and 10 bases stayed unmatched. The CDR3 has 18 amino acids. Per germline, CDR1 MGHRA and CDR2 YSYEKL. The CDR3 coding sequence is TGCGCCAGCAGCCAACAGCCATTACTAGCGGGAGGCGACAATGAGCAGTTCTTC. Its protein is CASSQQPLLAGGDNEQFF.

The DNA for the CDR3 is TGTGCCAGCAGCCCTCGGTGGGCTGGGGGCACAGATACGCAGTATTTT. Translation gives CASSPRWAGGTDTQYF. This sequence joins TRBV28 and TRBJ2-3; the D is unclear. V lost 6 bases to trimming and J lost 1 base, with 17 bases between them. CDR1 is MDHEN and CDR2 is SYDVKM in the germline V gene. The CDR3 covers 16 residues. Variable domain in full (rest from reference TRBV28 and TRBJ2-3): DVKVTQSSRYLVKRTGEKVFLECVQDMDHENMFWYRQDPGLGLRLIYFSYDVKMKEKGDIPEGYSVSREKKERFSLILESASTNQTSMYLCASSPRWAGGTDTQYFGPGTRLTVL.

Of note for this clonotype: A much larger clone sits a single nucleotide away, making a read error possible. The CDR3 DNA reads as TGTGCCAGCACTATGACAGGGGGAGACACTGAAGCTTTCTTT. This encodes CASTMTGGDTEAFF. V is TRBV6-5 and J is TRBJ1-1, with 9 positions matching TRBD1. The CDR3 is 14 residues long. The germline CDR1 and CDR2 sequences are MNHEY and SVGAGI. J was trimmed by 3 bases and V by 7 bases; bases with no gene match: 6.

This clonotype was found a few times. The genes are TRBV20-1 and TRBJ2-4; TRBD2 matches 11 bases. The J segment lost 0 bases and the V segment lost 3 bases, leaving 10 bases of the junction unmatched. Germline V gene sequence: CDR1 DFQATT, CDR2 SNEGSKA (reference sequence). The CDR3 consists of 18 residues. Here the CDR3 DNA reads TGCAGTGCTAGGCCCCTAGCGGGGGGTTTTATAGCCAAAAACATTCAGTACTTC. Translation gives CSARPLAGGFIAKNIQYF.

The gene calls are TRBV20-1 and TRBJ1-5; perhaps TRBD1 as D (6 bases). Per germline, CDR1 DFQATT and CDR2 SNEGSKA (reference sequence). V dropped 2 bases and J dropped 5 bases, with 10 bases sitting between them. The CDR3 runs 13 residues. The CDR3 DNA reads TGCAGTGCTAGACAGGGGTCGTATCAGCCCCAGCATTTT. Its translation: CSARQGSYQPQHF.

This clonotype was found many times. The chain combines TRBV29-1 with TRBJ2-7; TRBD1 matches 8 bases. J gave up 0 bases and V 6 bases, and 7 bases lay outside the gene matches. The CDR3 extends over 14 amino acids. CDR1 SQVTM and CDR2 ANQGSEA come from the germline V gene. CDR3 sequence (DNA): TGCAGCGTGGGGGACAGGACTCCCTCCTACGAGCAGTACTTC. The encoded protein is CSVGDRTPSYEQYF.

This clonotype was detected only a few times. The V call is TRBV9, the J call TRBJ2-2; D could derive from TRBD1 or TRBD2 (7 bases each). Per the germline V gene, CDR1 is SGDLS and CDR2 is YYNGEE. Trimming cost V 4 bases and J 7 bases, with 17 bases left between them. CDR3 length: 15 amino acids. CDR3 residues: CASSPREGAVGELFF. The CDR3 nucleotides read TGTGCCAGCAGCCCTAGGGAGGGGGCGGTCGGGGAGCTGTTTTTT. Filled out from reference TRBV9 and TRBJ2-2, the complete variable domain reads DSGVTQTPKHLITATGQRVTLRCSPRSGDLSVYWYQQSLDQGLQFLIQYYNGEERAKGNILERFSAQQFPDLHSELNLSSLELGDSALYFCASSPREGAVGELFFGEGSRLTVL.

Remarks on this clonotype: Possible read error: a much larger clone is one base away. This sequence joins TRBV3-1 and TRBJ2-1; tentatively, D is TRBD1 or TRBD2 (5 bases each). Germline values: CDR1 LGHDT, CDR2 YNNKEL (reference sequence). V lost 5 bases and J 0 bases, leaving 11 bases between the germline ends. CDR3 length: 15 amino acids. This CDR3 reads CASSWDPSSYNEQFF. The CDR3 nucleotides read TGTGCCAGCAGCTGGGACCCCAGCTCCTACAATGAGCAGTTCTTC.

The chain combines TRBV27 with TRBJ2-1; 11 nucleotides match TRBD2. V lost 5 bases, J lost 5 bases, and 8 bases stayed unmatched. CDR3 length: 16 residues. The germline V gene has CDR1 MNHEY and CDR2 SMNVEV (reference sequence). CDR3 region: CASSPRLAGINNEQFF. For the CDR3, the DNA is TGTGCCAGCAGTCCCCGACTAGCGGGAATCAACAATGAGCAGTTCTTC.

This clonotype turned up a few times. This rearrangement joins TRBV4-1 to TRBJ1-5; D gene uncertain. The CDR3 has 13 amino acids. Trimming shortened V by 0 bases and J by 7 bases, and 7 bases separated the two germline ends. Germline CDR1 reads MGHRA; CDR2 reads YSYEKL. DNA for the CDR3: TGCGCCAGCAGCCAAGATATCGACCAGCCCCAGCATTTT. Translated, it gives CASSQDIDQPQHF.

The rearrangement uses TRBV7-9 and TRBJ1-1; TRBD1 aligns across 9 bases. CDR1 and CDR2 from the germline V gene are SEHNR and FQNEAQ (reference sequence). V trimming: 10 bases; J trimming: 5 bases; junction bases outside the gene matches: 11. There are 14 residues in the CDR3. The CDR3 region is CATVFDRGETEAFF. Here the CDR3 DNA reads TGTGCCACAGTATTTGACAGGGGGGAAACTGAAGCTTTCTTT.

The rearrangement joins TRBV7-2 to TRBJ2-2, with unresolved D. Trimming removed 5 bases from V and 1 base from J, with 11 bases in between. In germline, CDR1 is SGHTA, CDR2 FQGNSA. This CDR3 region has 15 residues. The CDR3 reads CASSRNLMNTGELFF. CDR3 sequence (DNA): TGTGCCAGCAGCCGAAACTTGATGAACACCGGGGAGCTGTTTTTT.

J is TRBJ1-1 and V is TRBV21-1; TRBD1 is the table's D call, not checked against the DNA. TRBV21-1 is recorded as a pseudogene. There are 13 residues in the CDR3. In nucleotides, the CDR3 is TGTGCCAGCAGCAAAGCAGGACAAACTGAAGCTTTCTTT. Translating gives CASSKAGQTEAFF.

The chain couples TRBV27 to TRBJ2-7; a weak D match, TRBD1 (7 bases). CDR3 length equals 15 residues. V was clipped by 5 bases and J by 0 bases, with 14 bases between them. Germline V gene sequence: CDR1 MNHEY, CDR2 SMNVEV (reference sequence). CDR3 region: CASSPGGYSSYEQYF. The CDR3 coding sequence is TGTGCCAGCAGTCCAGGGGGGTATAGCTCCTACGAGCAGTACTTC.

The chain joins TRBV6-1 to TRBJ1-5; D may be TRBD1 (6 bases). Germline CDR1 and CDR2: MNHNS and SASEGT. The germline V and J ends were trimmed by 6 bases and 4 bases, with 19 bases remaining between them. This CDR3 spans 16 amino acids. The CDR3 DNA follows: TGTGCCAGCAGCTTCAACAACAGGGTCCCTAATCAGCCCCAGCATTTT. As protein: CASSFNNRVPNQPQHF.

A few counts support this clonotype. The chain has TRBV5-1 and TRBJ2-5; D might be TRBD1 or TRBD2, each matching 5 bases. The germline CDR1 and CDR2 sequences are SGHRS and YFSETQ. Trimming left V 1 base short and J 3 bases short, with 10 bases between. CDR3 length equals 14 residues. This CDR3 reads CASSLFGAEETQYF. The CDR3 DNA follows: TGCGCCAGCAGCTTGTTCGGGGCTGAAGAGACCCAGTACTTC.

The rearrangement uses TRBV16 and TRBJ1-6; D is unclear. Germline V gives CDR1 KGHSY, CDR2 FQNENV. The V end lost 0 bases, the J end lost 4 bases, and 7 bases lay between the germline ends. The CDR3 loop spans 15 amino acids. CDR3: CASSQSPAYNSPLHF. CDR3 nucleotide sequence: TGTGCCAGCAGCCAATCGCCGGCGTATAATTCACCCCTCCACTTT. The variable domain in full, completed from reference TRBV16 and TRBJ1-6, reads GEEVAQTPKHLVRGEGQKAKLYCAPIKGHSYVFWYQQVLKNEFKFLISFQNENVFDETGMPKERFSAKCLPNSPCSLEIQATKLEDSAVYFCASSQSPAYNSPLHFGNGTRLTVT.

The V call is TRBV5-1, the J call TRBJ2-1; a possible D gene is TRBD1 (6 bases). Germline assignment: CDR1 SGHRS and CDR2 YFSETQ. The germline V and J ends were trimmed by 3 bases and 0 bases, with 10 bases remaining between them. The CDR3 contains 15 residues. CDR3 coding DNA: TGCGCCAGCAGCTGGCCCAGGGGCTCCTACAATGAGCAGTTCTTC. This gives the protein CASSWPRGSYNEQFF.

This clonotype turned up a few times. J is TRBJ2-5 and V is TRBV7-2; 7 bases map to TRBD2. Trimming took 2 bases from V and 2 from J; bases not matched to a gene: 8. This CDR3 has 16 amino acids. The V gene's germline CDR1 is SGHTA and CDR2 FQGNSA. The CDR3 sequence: CASSLQTSVRQETQYF. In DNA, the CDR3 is TGTGCCAGCAGCTTACAAACTAGCGTCCGGCAAGAGACCCAGTACTTC.

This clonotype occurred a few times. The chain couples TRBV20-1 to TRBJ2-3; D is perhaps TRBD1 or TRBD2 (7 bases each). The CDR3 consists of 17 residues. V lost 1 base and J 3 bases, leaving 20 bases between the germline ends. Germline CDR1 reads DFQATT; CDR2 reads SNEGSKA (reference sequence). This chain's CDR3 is CSARVMGGGVRTDTQYF. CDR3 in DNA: TGCAGTGCTAGAGTAATGGGAGGGGGCGTTAGGACAGATACGCAGTATTTT.

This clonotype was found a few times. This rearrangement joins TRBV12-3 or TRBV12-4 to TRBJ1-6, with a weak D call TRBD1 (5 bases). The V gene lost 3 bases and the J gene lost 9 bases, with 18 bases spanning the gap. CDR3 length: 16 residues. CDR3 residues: CASSLGTAGRLSPLHF. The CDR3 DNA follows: TGTGCCAGCAGTTTGGGTACGGCAGGGAGGCTTTCACCCCTCCACTTT.

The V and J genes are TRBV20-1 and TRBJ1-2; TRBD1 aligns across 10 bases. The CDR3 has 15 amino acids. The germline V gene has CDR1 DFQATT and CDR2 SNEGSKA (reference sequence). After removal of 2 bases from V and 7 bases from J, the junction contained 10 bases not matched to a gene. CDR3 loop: CSARPSGQGLSGYTF. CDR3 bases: TGCAGTGCTAGACCTTCGGGACAGGGGCTTTCTGGCTACACCTTC.

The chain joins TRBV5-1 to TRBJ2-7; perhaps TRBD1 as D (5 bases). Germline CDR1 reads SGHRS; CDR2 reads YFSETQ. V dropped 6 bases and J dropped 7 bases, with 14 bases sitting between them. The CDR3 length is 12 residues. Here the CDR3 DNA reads TGCGCCAGCACAGGCACGGACAATGAGCAGTACTTC. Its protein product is CASTGTDNEQYF.

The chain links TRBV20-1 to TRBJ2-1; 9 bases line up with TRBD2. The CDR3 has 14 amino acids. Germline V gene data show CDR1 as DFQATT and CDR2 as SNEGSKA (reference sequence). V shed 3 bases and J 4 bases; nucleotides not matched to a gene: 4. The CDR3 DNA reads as TGCAGTGCTAGTAAGACTAGCGGTTACAATGAGCAGTTCTTC. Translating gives CSASKTSGYNEQFF.

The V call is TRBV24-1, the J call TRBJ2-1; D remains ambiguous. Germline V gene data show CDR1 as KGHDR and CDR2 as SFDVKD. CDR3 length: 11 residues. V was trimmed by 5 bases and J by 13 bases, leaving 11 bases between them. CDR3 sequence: CATSGSPRQFF. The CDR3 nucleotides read TGTGCCACCAGTGGCTCCCCACGCCAGTTCTTC.

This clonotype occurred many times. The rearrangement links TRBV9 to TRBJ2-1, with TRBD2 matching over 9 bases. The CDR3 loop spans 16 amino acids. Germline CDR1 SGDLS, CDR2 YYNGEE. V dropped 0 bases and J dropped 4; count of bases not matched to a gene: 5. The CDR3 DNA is TGTGCCAGCAGCGTAGGGGGGCTAGCGGGGTACAATGAGCAGTTCTTC. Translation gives CASSVGGLAGYNEQFF.

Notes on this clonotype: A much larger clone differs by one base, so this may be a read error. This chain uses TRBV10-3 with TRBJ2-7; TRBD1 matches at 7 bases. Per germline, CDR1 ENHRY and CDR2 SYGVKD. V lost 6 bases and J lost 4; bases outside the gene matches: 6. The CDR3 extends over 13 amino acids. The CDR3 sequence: CAISGTADYEQYF. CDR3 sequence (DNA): TGTGCCATCAGCGGGACAGCAGATTACGAGCAGTACTTC.

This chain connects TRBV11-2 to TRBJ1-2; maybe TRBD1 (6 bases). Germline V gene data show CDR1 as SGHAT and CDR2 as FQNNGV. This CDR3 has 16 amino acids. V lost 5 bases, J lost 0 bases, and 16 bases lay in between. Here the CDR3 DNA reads TGTGCCAGCAGCCTTCGGACAGACCTAGCTAACTATGGCTACACCTTC. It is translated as CASSLRTDLANYGYTF.

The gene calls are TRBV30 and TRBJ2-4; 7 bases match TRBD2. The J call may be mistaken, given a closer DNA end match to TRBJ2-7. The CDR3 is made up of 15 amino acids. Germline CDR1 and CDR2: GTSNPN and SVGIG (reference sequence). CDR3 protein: CAWSVWASGLYEQYF. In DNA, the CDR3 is TGTGCCTGGAGTGTATGGGCTAGCGGACTTTACGAGCAGTACTTC.

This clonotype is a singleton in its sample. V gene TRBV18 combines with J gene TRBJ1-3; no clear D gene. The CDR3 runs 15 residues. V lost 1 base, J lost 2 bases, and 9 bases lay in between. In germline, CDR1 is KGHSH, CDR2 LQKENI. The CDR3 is CASSPQPTPGNTIYF. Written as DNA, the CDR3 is TGTGCCAGCTCACCACAACCGACCCCTGGAAACACCATATATTTT. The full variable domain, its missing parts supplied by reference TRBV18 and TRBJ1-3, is NAGVMQNPRHLVRRRGQEARLRCSPMKGHSHVYWYRQLPEEGLKFMVYLQKENIIDESGMPKERFSAEFPKEGPSILRIQQVVRGDSAAYFCASSPQPTPGNTIYFGEGSWLTVV.

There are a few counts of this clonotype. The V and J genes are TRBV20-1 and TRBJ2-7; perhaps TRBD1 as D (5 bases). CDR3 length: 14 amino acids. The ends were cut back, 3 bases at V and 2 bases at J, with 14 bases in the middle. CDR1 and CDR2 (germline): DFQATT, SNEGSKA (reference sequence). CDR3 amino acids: CSASGTGGPYEQYF. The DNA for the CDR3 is TGCAGTGCTAGTGGAACAGGCGGACCCTACGAGCAGTACTTC.

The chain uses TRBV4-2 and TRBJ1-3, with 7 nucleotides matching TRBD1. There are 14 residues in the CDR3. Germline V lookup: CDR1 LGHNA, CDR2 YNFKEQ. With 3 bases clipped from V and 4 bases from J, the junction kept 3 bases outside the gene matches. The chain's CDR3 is CASSHRGFGNTIYF. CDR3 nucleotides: TGTGCCAGCAGCCACAGGGGGTTCGGAAACACCATATATTTT.